This TCR beta chain was captured in a study of blood T cell repertoires in COVID-19. Sequenced by immunoSEQ multiplex PCR; TCRdb stores in-frame clones only, minus some. Seen here are 130,000 or so clones, around 88% observed once, and the top ten hold less than 20%. This CDR3 has 16 residues. J was trimmed by 5 bases and V by 0 bases; bases with no gene match: 6. The V gene's germline CDR1 is SGHRS and CDR2 YFSETQ. Sequencing used peripheral blood. The receptor was isolated from a man aged 50 to 60 with active or convalescent COVID-19. This sequence joins TRBV5-1 and TRBJ2-1, with 9 bases aligning to TRBD2. CDR3 amino acids: CASSLDGLASHNEQFF. The CDR3 DNA sequence: TGCGCCAGCAGCTTGGATGGACTAGCGTCCCACAATGAGCAGTTCTTC.